This T cell receptor (beta chain) was found in a study of shared clonotypes between healthy human individuals. Germline CDR1 is MDHEN and CDR2 is SYDVKM. The length of the CDR3 is 13 residues. V was cut by 3 bases and J by 6 bases, with 9 bases left in between. As concerns this clone: Distinct nucleotide sequences in the sample also encode this CDR3.

Each subset's genomic DNA was shared equally among a number of immunoSEQ plates. Each PCR replicate run on unsorted PBMC took in approximately 270 ng DNA, around 30,000 T cell genomes. TCRdb's copy holds only in-frame clones and misses some; the assay was immunoSEQ multiplex PCR. Altogether some 450,000 clones are present, approximately 71% being singletons, with the ten largest covering around 12%. The chain uses TRBV28 and TRBJ1-5; D gene ambiguous. The sample comprised PBMCs. This receptor was taken from a woman aged 40 to 50 in good health. Some clones in this sample may be carry-over from other donors' samples. The CDR3 DNA follows: TGTGCCAGCAGTTTGAGTCGGGTTCAGCCCCAGCATTTT. It specifies CASSLSRVQPQHF.